This passage covers 14 T cell receptor beta chains from one sample sequenced in a study of blood T cell repertoires in COVID-19. Assay used: immunoSEQ multiplex PCR; TCRdb lists only in-frame clones, some missing. The top ten clones hold more than 7% of a sample with tens of thousands of clones, 75% to 90% of them seen once. Sequenced material: peripheral blood. These TCRs come from an older woman with active COVID-19.

V gene TRBV5-1 combines with J gene TRBJ2-3; TRBD1 matches 7 bases. The length of the CDR3 is 15 residues. J was trimmed by 7 bases and V by 1 base; bases with no gene match: 9. Per the germline V gene, CDR1 is SGHRS and CDR2 is YFSETQ. CDR3 nucleotides: TGCGCCAGCAGCTTGTCCTGGCGGACAGGTAATACGCAGTATTTT. Its translation: CASSLSWRTGNTQYF. The full variable domain, completed using reference TRBV5-1 and TRBJ2-3, is KAGVTQTPRYLIKTRGQQVTLSCSPISGHRSVSWYQQTPGQGLQFLFEYFSETQRNKGNFPGRFSGRQFSNSRSEMNVSTLELGDSALYLCASSLSWRTGNTQYFGPGTRLTVL.

The chain recombines TRBV3-1 (or the pseudogene TRBV3-2) with TRBJ2-1; 9 bases fit TRBD2. The germline gives CDR1 LGHDT, CDR2 YNNKEL (reference sequence). The CDR3 runs to 17 residues. V lost 2 bases and J lost 8; bases outside the gene matches: 13. Written as DNA, the CDR3 is TGTGCCAGCAGCCAACGTGGTCGGCGGGAGGGCCAGGATGAGCAGTTCTTC. This codes for CASSQRGRREGQDEQFF.

The chain has TRBV21-1 and TRBJ1-5. TRBV21-1 is a pseudogene segment. The CDR3 covers 11 residues. The CDR3 DNA follows: TGTGCCAGCAGCACGTATCAGCCCCAGCATTTT. Amino acids: CASSTYQPQHF.

The J gene is TRBJ2-7, the V gene TRBV5-4, with 7 bases matching TRBD1. This CDR3 has 15 residues. The ends lost 4 bases at V and 4 bases at J; junction bases unmatched: 11. Germline CDR1 reads SGHNT; CDR2 reads YYREEE (reference sequence). The CDR3: CASSPGPDRRYEQYF. The DNA for the CDR3 is TGTGCCAGCAGCCCGGGCCCGGACAGGAGGTACGAGCAGTACTTC. Full variable domain (rest looked up from reference TRBV5-4 and TRBJ2-7): ETGVTQSPTHLIKTRGQQVTLRCSSQSGHNTVSWYQQALGQGPQFIFQYYREEENGRGNFPPRFSGLQFPNYSSELNVNALELDDSALYLCASSPGPDRRYEQYFGPGTRLTVT.

The chain employs TRBV7-9 and TRBJ2-4; 7 bases match TRBD1. Germline CDR1 reads SEHNR; CDR2 reads FQNEAQ (reference sequence). The CDR3 contains 14 residues. Germline trimming cut 4 bases from V and 5 bases from J; bases unmatched to any gene: 5. The CDR3 nucleotides read TGTGCCAGCAGCTACACCGGGACAGAAAACATTCAGTACTTC. This encodes CASSYTGTENIQYF. The full variable domain, its missing parts supplied by reference TRBV7-9 and TRBJ2-4, is DTGVSQNPRHKITKRGQNVTFRCDPISEHNRLYWYRQTLGQGPEFLTYFQNEAQLEKSRLLSDRFSAERPKGSFSTLEIQRTEQGDSAMYLCASSYTGTENIQYFGAGTRLSVL.

As DNA, the CDR3 is TGTGCCAGCAGACCGGGACTAGCGGGTTACAATGAGCAGTTCTTC. It codes for CASRPGLAGYNEQFF. The chain recombines TRBV6-5 with TRBJ2-1, with 12 bases matching TRBD2. The J segment lost 4 bases and the V segment lost 6 bases, leaving 4 bases of the junction unmatched. The CDR3 is 15 residues long. Germline loops: CDR1 MNHEY, CDR2 SVGAGI.

This chain connects TRBV5-1 to TRBJ2-5, with TRBD1 matching over 8 bases. Germline assignment: CDR1 SGHRS and CDR2 YFSETQ. The CDR3 covers 14 residues. The V segment lost 0 bases and the J segment 4 bases; nucleotides outside the gene matches: 2. This CDR3 is CASSLEGQGETQYF. For the CDR3, the DNA is TGCGCCAGCAGCTTGGAAGGACAGGGAGAGACCCAGTACTTC.

The V and J genes are TRBV18 and TRBJ2-7; the D gene is possibly TRBD1 (7 bases). CDR3 size: 13 residues. The V end lost 5 bases, the J end lost 3 bases, and 11 bases lay between the germline ends. Germline lookup yields CDR1 KGHSH and CDR2 LQKENI. CDR3 protein: CASSAGTDYEQYF. The CDR3 nucleotides read TGTGCCAGCTCAGCGGGGACAGACTACGAGCAGTACTTC.

This chain links TRBV6-5 with TRBJ2-1, with 8 bases matching TRBD2. The CDR3 is 15 amino acids. Germline CDR1 MNHEY, CDR2 SVGAGI. Trimming took 2 bases from V and 5 from J; bases not matched to a gene: 5. CDR3 residues: CASSYPGLDHNEQFF. The CDR3 DNA reads TGTGCCAGCAGTTACCCGGGACTAGACCACAATGAGCAGTTCTTC.

The chain recombines TRBV11-2 with TRBJ2-3; 7 nucleotides match TRBD2. The CDR3 is 15 residues long. Trimming took 0 bases from V and 4 from J; bases not matched to a gene: 4. The germline gives CDR1 SGHAT, CDR2 FQNNGV. Here the CDR3 DNA reads TGTGCCAGCAGCTTAGAGGGGCGGGGGTCAGATACGCAGTATTTT. Translating it yields CASSLEGRGSDTQYF.

V gene TRBV15 combines with J gene TRBJ2-5, with 7 nucleotides matching TRBD2. V lost 1 base, J lost 4 bases, and 3 bases stayed unmatched. Germline V gene lookup returns CDR1 LNHNV and CDR2 YYDKDF (reference sequence). This CDR3 region has 14 residues. The CDR3 sequence: CATSRGLAVETQYF. The CDR3 DNA reads as TGTGCCACCAGCAGAGGGCTAGCGGTAGAGACCCAGTACTTC.

The rearrangement uses TRBV28 and TRBJ2-5, with 7 bases aligning to TRBD2. Germline V CDR1 and CDR2: MDHEN, SYDVKM. CDR3 length equals 16 residues. The V and J ends lost 5 bases and 0 bases, in that order; junction bases with no gene match: 9. In DNA, the CDR3 is TGTGCCAGCAGTGTCATAGCGGGCAGGTACCAAGAGACCCAGTACTTC. This sequence encodes CASSVIAGRYQETQYF. Drawing the rest from reference TRBV28 and TRBJ2-5, the complete variable domain is DVKVTQSSRYLVKRTGEKVFLECVQDMDHENMFWYRQDPGLGLRLIYFSYDVKMKEKGDIPEGYSVSREKKERFSLILESASTNQTSMYLCASSVIAGRYQETQYFGPGTRLLVL.

The chain has TRBV15 and TRBJ2-2; no definite D call. Trimming pared 1 base from V and 7 bases from J, leaving 10 bases between. Germline V gives CDR1 LNHNV, CDR2 YYDKDF (reference sequence). CDR3 length equals 14 residues. The CDR3 bases are TGTGCCACCAGCAGAGTCCGAGGCGTCGGGGAGCTGTTTTTT. It is translated as CATSRVRGVGELFF.

In DNA form, the CDR3 reads TGTGCCAGCAGTGAATCGCCAAGCGGGAGCGCGCAGTATTTT. This encodes CASSESPSGSAQYF. V is TRBV6-1 and J is TRBJ2-3, with TRBD2 identical over 8 bases. J gave up 10 bases and V 2 bases, and 8 bases lay outside the gene matches. CDR1 is MNHNS and CDR2 is SASEGT in the germline V gene. This CDR3 comprises 14 residues.